These 7 T cell receptor beta chains were sequenced from one sample in a study of OX40 agonist ivuxolimab in advanced cancers. Sequencing used immunoSEQ multiplex PCR; TCRdb keeps in-frame clones, though not all of them. This table holds about 61,000 clones, more than 65% found once. The sequences come from CD4+ or CD8+ T cells sorted from blood, collected in a trial of the OX40 agonist ivuxolimab. The receptors derive from an adult with an advanced solid tumor such as melanoma, head and neck, liver or kidney cancer.

This clone was counted between two and nine times. The rearrangement uses TRBV19 and TRBJ2-7, with TRBD2 identical over 10 bases. V was pared by 4 bases and J by 7 bases, with 13 bases of the junction left unmatched. The CDR3 totals 16 residues. Germline loops: CDR1 LNHDA, CDR2 SQIVND (reference sequence). The CDR3 protein is CASSSSSGSPFWEQYF. CDR3 DNA sequence: TGTGCCAGTAGTAGTTCTAGCGGGAGCCCCTTTTGGGAGCAGTACTTC.

The rearrangement links TRBV7-9 to TRBJ2-1; 7 nucleotides agree with TRBD2. V lost 1 base and J lost 3; bases outside the gene matches: 9. Germline CDR1 and CDR2: SEHNR and FQNEAQ (reference sequence). The CDR3 is 17 residues long. The CDR3 DNA reads TGTGCCAGCAGCTTAGGTAGGCTAGCGGACCTCTACAATGAGCAGTTCTTC. Its translation: CASSLGRLADLYNEQFF.

V gene TRBV4-2 combines with J gene TRBJ2-1; 10 bases are a match to TRBD2. CDR3 length equals 17 residues. Germline values: CDR1 LGHNA, CDR2 YNFKEQ. V trimming: 4 bases; J trimming: 3 bases; junction bases outside the gene matches: 9. The CDR3 DNA reads TGTGCCAGCAGCCTCAATAGCGGGAGGAACAACTACAATGAGCAGTTCTTC. Its translation: CASSLNSGRNNYNEQFF.

The genes are TRBV25-1 and TRBJ1-3; possible D gene TRBD1, 5 bases. Trimming took off 6 bases at V and 0 bases at J, with 15 bases between the two ends. The CDR3 sequence is 16 residues long. The germline CDR1 and CDR2 sequences are MGHDK and SYGVNS. The CDR3 sequence: CASRGGDASSGNTIYF. CDR3 DNA: TGTGCCAGCAGGGGCGGGGACGCGAGCTCTGGAAACACCATATATTTT.

This clone occurred once. This chain links TRBV7-9 with TRBJ2-1; 10 positions agree with TRBD2. Per germline, CDR1 SEHNR and CDR2 FQNEAQ (reference sequence). The J segment lost 7 bases and the V segment lost 2 bases, leaving 8 bases of the junction unmatched. The CDR3 covers 16 residues. As DNA, the CDR3 is TGTGCCAGCAGCTTAAAAATGTCTAGCGGGAGTAATGAGCAGTTCTTC. Encoded protein: CASSLKMSSGSNEQFF.

This clone showed up just once. J is TRBJ2-1 and V is TRBV4-3, with 11 bases matching TRBD2. From germline, CDR1 is LGHNA and CDR2 YSLEER. J gave up 4 bases and V 3 bases, and 2 bases lay outside the gene matches. This CDR3 has 15 residues. The CDR3 is CASSQGTSGYNEQFF. CDR3 coding DNA: TGCGCCAGCAGCCAGGGGACTAGCGGTTACAATGAGCAGTTCTTC.

The chain combines TRBV27 with TRBJ1-1; 7 bases agree with TRBD1. CDR1 is MNHEY, CDR2 SMNVEV, per germline (reference sequence). V gave up 5 bases and J gave up 0 bases; unmatched junction bases: 3. This CDR3 spans 14 amino acids. CDR3 protein: CASSPRGVNTEAFF. CDR3 bases: TGTGCCAGCAGTCCCAGGGGGGTGAACACTGAAGCTTTCTTT.